The 25 T cell receptor beta chains below all came from one sample that was sequenced in a study of T-cell reconstitution after alpha-beta-depleted transplantation in children. Preparation of the TCRbeta library involved a method that used unique molecular identifiers. Each CDR3 protein is one row after TCRdb ran MiXCR on the PCR reads. This sample has hundreds of thousands of distinct CDR3 sequences; 8.2% occur once, and the top ten carry roughly 6%. This specimen was PBMCs, mostly from graft donor cells, taken 180 days after TCRalphabeta/CD19-depleted stem cell transplant. The receptors originated from a male patient younger than 18 who had a stem cell transplant for acute lymphoblastic leukemia, so the T cells may come from the graft donor.

The chain is built from TRBV19 and TRBJ1-2, with D hard to call. V was pared by 7 bases and J by 8 bases, with 11 bases between. CDR1 is LNHDA and CDR2 is SQIVND in the germline V gene (reference sequence). This CDR3 region has 11 residues. In DNA form, the CDR3 reads TGTGCCAGTACCGACCACTGGGGCTACACCTTC. It translates to CASTDHWGYTF.

In its sample, this clonotype was seen many times. The chain combines TRBV10-3 with TRBJ2-7; D is perhaps TRBD1 (6 bases). Trimming removed 6 bases from V and 2 bases from J, with 26 bases in between. This CDR3 comprises 18 residues. The germline CDR1 and CDR2 sequences are ENHRY and SYGVKD. The CDR3 DNA reads as TGTGCCATCAGCGAAATGTCGACCTCCAGGGGAAACGCCTACGAGCAGTACTTC. It encodes CAISEMSTSRGNAYEQYF.

This clonotype was seen at least ten times. The chain employs TRBV2 and TRBJ1-2; the match to TRBD1 covers 9 bases. The CDR3 is made up of 13 amino acids. Trimming cost V 6 bases and J 6 bases; bases outside gene matches: 5. CDR1 and CDR2 (germline): SNHLY, FYNNEI. The CDR3 here is CASRAGTGHGYTF. The CDR3 nucleotides are TGTGCCAGCAGGGCCGGGACAGGGCATGGCTACACCTTC.

This clonotype has ten or more counts. The CDR3 nucleotides are TGTGCCAGCAGTTCGGGCCCTCTATCGGAGCAGTACTTC. Its protein product is CASSSGPLSEQYF. V gene TRBV12-3 or TRBV12-4 combines with J gene TRBJ2-7, with D hard to call. CDR3 length equals 13 residues. With 4 bases removed from V and 7 bases from J, the gap between germline ends came to 14 bases.

This clonotype was recorded many times. The rearrangement links TRBV20-1 to TRBJ2-7, with D maybe TRBD1 (6 bases). The CDR3 loop spans 15 amino acids. Looked up from germline, CDR1 is DFQATT and CDR2 is SNEGSKA (reference sequence). Trimming pared 6 bases from V and 3 bases from J, leaving 21 bases between. CDR3 residues: CSARSTGTHFYEQYF. The CDR3, as DNA: TGCAGTGCCAGATCCACAGGGACCCACTTCTACGAGCAGTACTTC.

This clonotype has at least ten counts. The chain combines TRBV5-8 with TRBJ2-3, with a weak D call TRBD2 (6 bases). Germline CDR1 SGHTS, CDR2 YDEGEE. V lost 2 bases and J lost 3, with 13 bases in between. This CDR3 contains 15 residues. The CDR3 sequence is CASSFSGMGTDTQYF. The CDR3 coding sequence is TGTGCCAGCAGCTTTAGCGGTATGGGTACAGATACGCAGTATTTT.

This clonotype was recorded at least ten times. The rearrangement uses TRBV20-1 and TRBJ2-7; 9 bases are shared with TRBD2. This CDR3 comprises 15 residues. The ends lost 2 bases at V and 1 base at J; junction bases unmatched: 6. Germline V gene lookup returns CDR1 DFQATT and CDR2 SNEGSKA (reference sequence). This CDR3 is CSARRASGESYEQYF. CDR3 in DNA: TGCAGTGCTAGAAGGGCTAGCGGGGAGTCCTACGAGCAGTACTTC.

Many counts were recorded for this clonotype. J is TRBJ2-1 and V is TRBV9; TRBD2 might be the D (6 bases). The CDR3 extends over 16 amino acids. The germline V and J ends were trimmed by 4 bases and 7 bases, with 21 bases remaining between them. Per the germline V gene, CDR1 is SGDLS and CDR2 is YYNGEE. This CDR3 is CASSSPRDSPGNEQFF. DNA of the CDR3: TGTGCCAGCAGCTCCCCTCGGGACTCCCCGGGAAATGAGCAGTTCTTC.

This clonotype was seen at least ten times. The chain couples TRBV5-6 to TRBJ1-5; TRBD1 might be the D (5 bases). The CDR3 has 16 residues. V was cut by 0 bases and J by 3 bases, with 13 bases left in between. The germline V gene encodes CDR1 SGHDT and CDR2 YYEEEE. CDR3 bases: TGTGCCAGCAGCTTGGGGCCTCAGGGCCTCAATCAGCCCCAGCATTTT. Its protein product is CASSLGPQGLNQPQHF. Supplemented by reference TRBV5-6 and TRBJ1-5, the full variable domain reads DAGVTQSPTHLIKTRGQQVTLRCSPKSGHDTVSWYQQALGQGPQFIFQYYEEEERQRGNFPDRFSGHQFPNYSSELNVNALLLGDSALYLCASSLGPQGLNQPQHFGDGTRLSIL.

This clonotype was detected many times. This chain joins TRBV4-3 and TRBJ2-5; 7 bases match TRBD1. Trimming took 0 bases from V and 5 from J; bases not matched to a gene: 3. The CDR3 has 14 amino acids. Germline-derived CDR1 and CDR2 are LGHNA and YSLEER. The CDR3 here is CASSQDRGLETQYF. For the CDR3, the DNA is TGCGCCAGCAGCCAAGATAGGGGGCTGGAGACCCAGTACTTC.

This clonotype was found many times. The chain joins TRBV14 to TRBJ2-3; 13 bases map to TRBD2. CDR1 is SGHDN and CDR2 is FVKESK in the germline V gene. The CDR3 spans 15 residues. The J segment lost 0 bases and the V segment lost 8 bases, leaving 2 bases of the junction unmatched. CDR3 sequence reads: CASRLAGGSTDTQYF. The CDR3 region has the DNA TGTGCCAGCCGACTAGCGGGGGGCAGCACAGATACGCAGTATTTT.

This clonotype was recorded at least ten times. This chain uses TRBV11-2 with TRBJ2-4; 7 nucleotides match TRBD2. CDR1 is SGHAT and CDR2 is FQNNGV in the germline V gene. The CDR3 runs 18 residues. V lost 6 bases and J lost 0; bases outside the gene matches: 14. CDR3 amino acids: CASSSGRGGRLAKNIQYF. CDR3 sequence (DNA): TGTGCCAGCAGTTCAGGACGCGGGGGAAGACTAGCCAAAAACATTCAGTACTTC.

This clonotype was seen many times. The V and J genes are TRBV7-3 and TRBJ2-1; the match to TRBD2 covers 11 bases. The germline V gene has CDR1 SGHTA and CDR2 FQGTGA. The CDR3 length is 16 residues. With 1 base clipped from V and 7 bases from J, the junction kept 6 bases outside the gene matches. Here the CDR3 reads CASSLKGWTSGNEQFF. Written as DNA, the CDR3 is TGTGCCAGCAGCTTAAAGGGCTGGACTAGCGGGAATGAGCAGTTCTTC.

The sample holds many counts of this clonotype. The chain is built from TRBV9 and TRBJ2-7; D is uncertain. The V end lost 0 bases, the J end lost 0 bases, and 10 bases lay between the germline ends. The CDR3 extends over 15 amino acids. Germline values: CDR1 SGDLS, CDR2 YYNGEE. The CDR3: CASSVGTDSSYEQYF. Here the CDR3 DNA reads TGTGCCAGCAGCGTAGGGACGGATAGCTCCTACGAGCAGTACTTC. Complete variable domain (other parts from reference TRBV9 and TRBJ2-7): DSGVTQTPKHLITATGQRVTLRCSPRSGDLSVYWYQQSLDQGLQFLIQYYNGEERAKGNILERFSAQQFPDLHSELNLSSLELGDSALYFCASSVGTDSSYEQYFGPGTRLTVT.

Many counts were recorded for this clonotype. The V call is TRBV4-3, the J call TRBJ2-2; the D gene is possibly TRBD2 (5 bases). The CDR3 runs to 15 residues. CDR1 is LGHNA, CDR2 YSLEER, per germline. V shed 3 bases and J shed 4 bases, with 12 bases lying between them. CDR3 nucleotide sequence: TGCGCCAGCAGCCATGCGGGCGCGGGCACCGGGGAGCTGTTTTTT. It specifies CASSHAGAGTGELFF.

This clonotype has ten or more counts. The CDR3 loop is CASSTKGGGRMPQHF. The CDR3 DNA follows: TGTGCCAGCAGTACCAAAGGGGGCGGACGGATGCCCCAGCATTTT. J is TRBJ1-5 and V is TRBV12-3 or TRBV12-4, with 7 bases matching TRBD1. Germline trimming cut 5 bases from V and 9 bases from J; bases unmatched to any gene: 13. The CDR3 has 15 residues.

This clonotype was picked up many times. This chain uses TRBV2 with TRBJ2-1, with 8 bases identical to TRBD1. The V and J ends lost 6 bases and 3 bases, in that order; junction bases with no gene match: 13. This CDR3 has 17 residues. Germline lookup yields CDR1 SNHLY and CDR2 FYNNEI. The CDR3 DNA is TGTGCCAGCAGGGCGGGACAGGCTACACTGAACTACAATGAGCAGTTCTTC. Protein: CASRAGQATLNYNEQFF.

This clonotype was seen at least ten times. The chain employs TRBV28 and TRBJ1-2; no clear D. Trimming left V 7 bases short and J 2 bases short, with 14 bases between. This CDR3 is built from 14 residues. Per germline, CDR1 MDHEN and CDR2 SYDVKM. CDR3 DNA sequence: TGTGCCAGCACCTTGGGAGAAGGGAACTATGGCTACACCTTC. As protein: CASTLGEGNYGYTF.

At least ten counts were recorded for this clonotype. This chain joins TRBV5-6 and TRBJ2-5; 7 bases are a match to TRBD2. In germline, CDR1 is SGHDT, CDR2 YYEEEE. With 4 bases clipped from V and 6 bases from J, the junction kept 12 bases outside the gene matches. This CDR3 is 15 amino acids long. In DNA, the CDR3 is TGTGCCAGCAGCCGGTCCCCGGGACTACGAAAGACCCAGTACTTC. Protein: CASSRSPGLRKTQYF.

This clonotype turned up a few times. This chain uses TRBV14 with TRBJ1-2, with unresolved D. This CDR3 contains 13 residues. V gave up 3 bases and J gave up 7 bases, with 12 bases separating them. The germline CDR1 and CDR2 sequences are SGHDN and FVKESK. The CDR3 spells CASSHRERLGYTF. The CDR3 nucleotides read TGTGCCAGCAGCCATAGGGAAAGACTTGGCTACACCTTC.

This clonotype was picked up many times. The rearrangement joins TRBV18 to TRBJ2-7, with TRBD1 identical over 11 bases. Trimming took 6 bases from V and 6 from J; bases not matched to a gene: 7. Germline V gene lookup returns CDR1 KGHSH and CDR2 LQKENI. CDR3 length: 14 residues. This CDR3 is CASSPDRGHREQYF. The CDR3 coding sequence is TGTGCCAGCTCTCCGGACAGGGGGCATCGCGAGCAGTACTTC.

About this clonotype: Sequence at one end of the junction differs from germline and may be a read error. The V gene is TRBV11-2, the J gene TRBJ2-5, with D possibly TRBD1 on 6 matching bases. CDR1 SGHAT and CDR2 FQNNGV come from the germline V gene. The CDR3 has 14 residues. CDR3 region: CASGLDPGEETQYF. CDR3 nucleotides: TGTGCCAGCGGCTTAGATCCAGGGGAGGAGACCCAGTACTTC.

The genes are TRBV7-8 and TRBJ2-7; TRBD1 might be the D (6 bases). The CDR3 runs to 16 residues. Per the germline V gene, CDR1 is SGHVS and CDR2 is FQNEAQ. V was shortened by 3 bases and J by 0 bases, with 15 bases between the two germline ends. In nucleotides, the CDR3 is TGTGCCAGCAGCTTCGGTGAGACAGGAACCTCCTACGAGCAGTACTTC. This codes for CASSFGETGTSYEQYF.

About this clonotype: Just one base apart from a much larger clone, this may be a read error. V and J are TRBV29-1 and TRBJ2-7, with 7 bases aligning to TRBD1. The junction had 12 bases not matched to a gene; V was cut back by 6 bases and J by 10 bases. Per germline, CDR1 SQVTM and CDR2 ANQGSEA. The CDR3 totals 12 residues. CDR3 bases: TGCAGCGTCTTAAGGGGGCTAAGGGACCAGTACTTC. Translated: CSVLRGLRDQYF.

This clonotype was recorded at least ten times. The V gene is TRBV15, the J gene TRBJ2-1, with 10 bases identical to TRBD1. This CDR3 has 17 residues. The V and J ends lost 0 bases and 2 bases, in that order; junction bases with no gene match: 4. CDR1 LNHNV and CDR2 YYDKDF come from the germline V gene (reference sequence). The CDR3 sequence: CATSREEGQGTYNEQFF. DNA for the CDR3: TGTGCCACCAGCAGAGAGGAGGGACAGGGGACCTACAATGAGCAGTTCTTC.